These T cell receptor beta chains were read from a single sample in a study of T-cell memory formation after mild COVID-19. TCRdb re-analysed the 5' RACE reads in MiXCR, keeping a single row per CDR3 protein. The table has about 600,000 distinct CDR3 sequences, approximately 21% seen once. Specimen: PBMCs or a T cell subset sorted from them (not recorded which). These receptors came from an adult woman who had mild COVID-19 (a few samples of this study predate the infection). Cell type and time point are not known. Both conserved end residues are part of each CDR3. The D gene is left open where the match is weak. Where a row states a size, it is once, few, many or the class of an expanded clone; other rows omit it.

>.|TRBJ2-2|.|16|TRBV3-1
CASSPSGTKGTGELFF
TGTGCCAGCAGCCCCAGCGGAACAAAGGGTACCGGGGAGCTGTTTTTT
>.|TRBJ1-1|.|13|TRBV7-2
CASSFRERTEAFF
TGTGCCAGCAGCTTCAGGGAGCGGACTGAAGCTTTCTTT
>.|TRBJ1-1|few|14|TRBV6-6
CASSPPSGRRGAFF
TGTGCCAGCAGTCCCCCTAGTGGGAGGAGAGGAGCTTTCTTT
>.|TRBJ2-3|.|14|TRBV20-1
CSARQLRGPDTQYF
TGCAGTGCTAGACAGCTTCGGGGGCCAGATACGCAGTATTTT
>.|TRBJ2-5|few|14|TRBV12-3/TRBV12-4
CASSSDATSKTQYF
TGTGCCAGCAGTTCGGACGCCACCTCTAAGACCCAGTACTTC
>.|TRBJ1-2|.|16|TRBV5-6
CASSSDRGTNYYGYTF
TGTGCCAGCAGCTCCGACCGGGGGACGAATTACTATGGCTACACCTTC
>.|TRBJ2-5|few|14|TRBV18
CASSPRQVQETQYF
TGTGCCAGCTCACCCAGACAGGTCCAAGAGACCCAGTACTTC
>.|TRBJ1-1|.|13|TRBV5-1
CASSLVGDGEAFF
TGCGCCAGCAGCTTGGTAGGGGACGGTGAAGCTTTCTTT
>TRBD1|TRBJ2-7|many|13|TRBV20-1
CSASGQGGNEQYF
TGCAGTGCTAGTGGACAGGGTGGGAACGAGCAGTACTTC
>TRBD1|TRBJ1-2|.|15|TRBV20-1
CSALFGQGLNYGYTF
TGCAGTGCCTTATTTGGACAGGGCCTTAACTATGGCTACACCTTC
>.|TRBJ1-4|few|14|TRBV11-2
CASSLAGATGKLFF
TGTGCCAGCAGCTTAGCCGGCGCAACGGGGAAACTGTTTTTT
>.|TRBJ2-1|few|15|TRBV7-9
CASSQTRDPYNEQFF
TGTGCCAGCAGCCAGACCCGGGACCCATACAATGAGCAGTTCTTC
>.|TRBJ1-6|few|13|TRBV27
CASSRLANSPLHF
TGTGCCAGCAGTCGGCTTGCTAATTCACCCCTCCACTTT
>.|TRBJ2-5|few|13|TRBV12-3/TRBV12-4
CASTLPGRETQYF
TGTGCCAGCACCCTACCGGGCCGAGAGACCCAGTACTTC
>TRBD2|TRBJ2-2|few|15|TRBV24-1
CATSVAGRDTGELFF
TGTGCCACCAGTGTAGCGGGAAGGGACACCGGGGAGCTGTTTTTT
>.|TRBJ2-2|few|13|TRBV2
CASSADRTGELFF
TGTGCCAGCAGCGCGGACCGTACCGGGGAGCTGTTTTTT
>.|TRBJ1-1|.|13|TRBV30
CAWISRGYTEAFF
TGTGCCTGGATTTCAAGGGGGTACACTGAAGCTTTCTTT
>TRBD1|TRBJ2-6|.|18|TRBV12-3/TRBV12-4
CASSPTDRGISGANVLTF
TGTGCCAGCAGTCCTACTGACAGGGGAATCTCTGGGGCCAACGTCCTGACTTTC
>.|TRBJ1-1|few|15|TRBV27
CASSLGRPLSTEAFF
TGTGCCAGCAGTCTTGGACGACCCCTGAGCACTGAAGCTTTCTTT
>TRBD1|TRBJ2-7|.|15|TRBV9
CASSVGTGATYEQYF
TGTGCCAGCAGCGTAGGGACAGGGGCAACCTACGAGCAGTACTTC
>.|TRBJ1-1|few|15|TRBV5-1
CASSLQTSGYTEAFF
TGCGCCAGCAGCCTCCAGACAAGCGGCTACACTGAAGCTTTCTTT
>TRBD2|TRBJ2-7|.|15|TRBV20-1
CSASRPSGLTYEQYF
TGCAGTGCTAGTCGCCCTAGCGGGCTCACCTACGAGCAGTACTTC
>.|TRBJ2-3|many|14|TRBV5-1
CASSLIGGTDTQYF
TGCGCCAGCAGCTTGATCGGGGGCACAGATACGCAGTATTTT
>TRBD1|TRBJ2-5|few|15|TRBV7-3
CASSKQGSIQETQYF
TGTGCCAGCAGCAAACAGGGGTCTATCCAAGAGACCCAGTACTTC
>.|TRBJ2-2|.|12|TRBV9
CASNTGTGELFF
TGTGCCAGCAACACTGGGACCGGGGAGCTGTTTTTT
>TRBD1|TRBJ1-1|many|17|TRBV7-2
CASSLWGTGGAKTEAFF
TGTGCCAGCAGCTTATGGGGGACAGGGGGCGCTAAGACTGAAGCTTTCTTT
>.|TRBJ1-1|many|14|TRBV10-3
CAISGQSKNTEAFF
TGTGCCATCAGTGGACAGTCCAAGAACACTGAAGCTTTCTTT
>TRBD2|TRBJ2-7|few|13|TRBV11-3
CASSGTSAYEQYF
TGTGCCAGCAGCGGGACTAGCGCCTACGAGCAGTACTTC
>.|TRBJ2-2|.|20|TRBV30
CAWSPPGFPHRLGNTGELFF
TGTGCCTGGAGTCCTCCCGGCTTCCCCCACCGCCTTGGGAACACCGGGGAGCTGTTTTTT
>TRBD2|TRBJ2-3|.|17|TRBV7-9
CASSYRSNGRIRDTQYF
TGTGCCAGCAGCTACCGGTCGAACGGGAGGATCCGAGATACGCAGTATTTT
>.|TRBJ2-1|few|17|TRBV6-5
CASSYYGLTASYNEQFF
TGTGCCAGCAGTTATTATGGTCTCACAGCCTCCTACAATGAGCAGTTCTTC
>TRBD2|TRBJ2-5|.|15|TRBV23-1
CASSPLLANQETQYF
TGCGCCAGCAGTCCCTTACTAGCGAACCAAGAGACCCAGTACTTC
>.|TRBJ2-1|.|15|TRBV11-3
CASSLDPTPENEQFF
TGTGCCAGCAGCTTAGATCCAACCCCAGAGAATGAGCAGTTCTTC
>TRBD1|TRBJ2-1|.|13|TRBV12-3/TRBV12-4
CASGWDSDNEQFF
TGTGCCAGCGGTTGGGACAGCGACAATGAGCAGTTCTTC
>.|TRBJ2-7|many|12|TRBV12-3/TRBV12-4
CASSSQHYEQYF
TGTGCCAGCAGTTCTCAACATTACGAGCAGTACTTC
>TRBD1|TRBJ2-1|few|17|TRBV18
CASSPRVPGQGGNEQFF
TGTGCCAGCTCACCACGGGTGCCGGGACAGGGGGGCAATGAGCAGTTCTTC
>TRBD1|TRBJ2-1|.|14|TRBV11-2
CASNTWTGDLEQFF
TGTGCCAGCAACACCTGGACAGGGGATCTTGAGCAGTTCTTC
>.|TRBJ2-7|.|15|TRBV29-1
CSVRSAGLKIYEQYF
TGCAGCGTCCGAAGCGCAGGGTTGAAAATTTACGAGCAGTACTTC
>TRBD1|TRBJ1-1|.|15|TRBV30
CAWSVANRGGAEAFF
TGTGCCTGGAGTGTAGCTAACAGGGGAGGGGCTGAAGCTTTCTTT
>.|TRBJ1-2|.|16|TRBV7-3
CASSSLGSAPGYGYTF
TGTGCCAGCAGCTCTCTAGGGAGTGCCCCTGGCTATGGCTACACCTTC
>TRBD2|TRBJ2-1|.|14|TRBV6-1
CASSRTSWGDEQFF
TGTGCCAGCAGTAGGACTAGCTGGGGGGATGAGCAGTTCTTC
>.|TRBJ1-1|few|17|TRBV5-1
CASSPGLGRSVNTEAFF
TGCGCCAGCAGCCCAGGGTTAGGACGATCAGTGAACACTGAAGCTTTCTTT
>.|TRBJ2-7|.|15|TRBV5-1
CASRVVIDSSYEQYF
TGCGCCAGCAGGGTAGTCATCGATAGCTCCTACGAGCAGTACTTC
>TRBD2|TRBJ2-1|.|16|TRBV7-2
CASSPGLAPLGGEQFF
TGTGCCAGCAGCCCGGGACTAGCCCCCCTCGGAGGTGAGCAGTTCTTC
>.|TRBJ1-3|.|16|TRBV11-3
CASSSIRGDFGNTIYF
TGTGCCAGCAGCTCGATAAGAGGGGACTTCGGAAACACCATATATTTT
>TRBD2|TRBJ2-1|few|15|TRBV3-1
CASSQDPSGWNEQFF
TGTGCCAGCAGCCAAGATCCTAGCGGGTGGAATGAGCAGTTCTTC
>.|TRBJ2-7|few|14|TRBV19
CASRRGGQPYEQYF
TGTGCCAGTAGAAGGGGTGGACAGCCCTACGAGCAGTACTTC
>.|TRBJ1-5|.|15|TRBV28
CASSQRHSGNQPQHF
TGTGCCAGCAGTCAAAGGCATTCCGGCAATCAGCCCCAGCATTTT
>.|TRBJ2-2|.|15|TRBV19
CASSKNGGTTGELFF
TGTGCCAGTAGTAAAAATGGGGGGACCACCGGGGAGCTGTTTTTT
>TRBD1|TRBJ2-7|.|15|TRBV5-1
CASSVSGQGAYEQYF
TGCGCCAGCAGCGTATCGGGACAGGGGGCCTACGAGCAGTACTTC
>.|TRBJ2-1|.|15|TRBV14
CASSQDLRDGGEQFF
TGTGCCAGCAGCCAAGATCTTAGGGACGGTGGTGAGCAGTTCTTC
>.|TRBJ2-2|few|11|TRBV7-9
CATGGTGELFF
TGTGCCACCGGAGGGACCGGGGAGCTGTTTTTT
>.|TRBJ2-2|few|15|TRBV7-6
CASSRPPGGAGELFF
TGTGCCAGCAGCCGACCCCCAGGAGGGGCCGGGGAGCTGTTTTTT
>TRBD2|TRBJ2-1|few|16|TRBV18
CASSPRLASSYNEQFF
TGTGCCAGCTCACCTAGACTAGCGAGCTCCTACAATGAGCAGTTCTTC
>TRBD1|TRBJ1-3|.|13|TRBV20-1
CSAPQGGGNTIYF
TGCAGTGCCCCGCAGGGGGGTGGAAACACCATATATTTT
>TRBD2|TRBJ2-1|few|13|TRBV7-2
CASSFGGDNEQFF
TGTGCCAGCAGCTTTGGGGGGGACAATGAGCAGTTCTTC
>.|TRBJ2-3|.|17|TRBV19
CASSMGGLVEETDTQYF
TGTGCCAGTAGTATGGGCGGGCTAGTTGAAGAAACAGATACGCAGTATTTT